The following is a T cell receptor beta chain sequence with its context. The antigen is undetermined. The CDR3 loop spans 12 amino acids. Germline lookup yields CDR1 SGHTA and CDR2 FQGNSA. The J segment lost 4 bases and the V segment lost 8 bases, leaving 3 bases of the junction unmatched. Each and every patient relapsed after autologous stem cell transplantation, and patients got differing brentuximab vedotin exposure. Thawed PBMCs were the source of CD4+ T cells, purified by magnetic negative selection. These data originate in a study of PD-1 blockade in classical Hodgkin lymphoma. Profiling relied on immunoSEQ multiplex PCR, and the TCRdb table lists in-frame clones only, not all of them. The table lists about 7,600 clones, roughly 80% of them singletons. The study, taken as a whole, reports: Unlike CD8+ TCR diversity, which did not rise significantly by C4D1, CD4+ TCR diversity did. Undefined causes, possibly disease activity or prior therapy, underlie the repertoire differences.

The V and J genes are TRBV7-2 and TRBJ1-1; 8 nucleotides agree with TRBD1. Material: CD4+ T cells from blood, obtained at baseline. This clonotype originated in a human donor with classical Hodgkin lymphoma. For the CDR3, the DNA is TGTGCCAGCGGCCAGGGGGCCACTGAAGCTTTCTTT. This codes for CASGQGATEAFF.